These 11 T cell receptor beta chains came from one sample sequenced in a study of T cell repertoires in ileal Crohn's disease. Clones were sequenced by immunoSEQ multiplex PCR, and TCRdb holds only the in-frame ones, with some missing. The table lists approximately 7,000 clones, 74% of them singletons, with approximately 8.9% in the top ten. Indicated time point: proximal margin of the surgical specimen (macroscopically non-inflamed). The sample was ileal tissue. Source of these receptors: an adult with Crohn's disease.

The CDR3, as DNA: TGTGCCAGCAGCCCGACGACAGGGACGCGGGAAAAACTGTTTTTT. Translated: CASSPTTGTREKLFF. The chain is built from TRBV7-2 and TRBJ1-4; 7 bases fit TRBD1. Germline assignment: CDR1 SGHTA and CDR2 FQGNSA. The V gene end was trimmed by 5 bases and the J gene end by 8 bases; junction bases not matched to a gene: 11. The CDR3 consists of 15 residues.

This chain links TRBV10-3 with TRBJ2-1, with D possibly TRBD1 on 5 matching bases. Germline loops: CDR1 ENHRY, CDR2 SYGVKD. This CDR3 has 19 amino acids. Trimming shortened V by 3 bases and J by 9 bases, and 30 bases separated the two germline ends. CDR3: CAISDPRVGAETPSLEQFF. The CDR3 DNA follows: TGTGCCATCAGTGATCCCCGGGTTGGGGCGGAGACCCCTTCACTTGAGCAGTTCTTC.

This clone is medium-sized by share. V is TRBV27 and J is TRBJ2-7; 12 nucleotides line up with TRBD2. The germline V gene has CDR1 MNHEY and CDR2 SMNVEV (reference sequence). The CDR3 length is 14 residues. V lost 7 bases and J lost 2; bases outside the gene matches: 3. The CDR3 DNA reads as TGTGCCAGCACTCTAGCGGGAGGGCCCTACGAGCAGTACTTC. This gives the protein CASTLAGGPYEQYF.

J is TRBJ2-1 and V is TRBV5-4; D remains unclear. The germline gives CDR1 SGHNT, CDR2 YYREEE (reference sequence). The CDR3 has 15 amino acids. V was trimmed by 0 bases and J by 0 bases, leaving 7 bases between them. CDR3 in DNA: TGTGCCAGCAGCTTGGACCCGGCCTCCTACAATGAGCAGTTCTTC. Translation gives CASSLDPASYNEQFF.

The V and J genes are TRBV29-1 and TRBJ2-2, with TRBD2 matching over 11 bases. J was trimmed by 7 bases and V by 2 bases; bases with no gene match: 9. Germline V CDR1 and CDR2: SQVTM, ANQGSEA. This CDR3 region has 16 residues. For the CDR3, the DNA is TGCAGCGTTGAAATTAGCGGGAGGGCCAAGGGCGGGGAGCTGTTTTTT. Protein sequence: CSVEISGRAKGGELFF.

The gene calls are TRBV28 and TRBJ1-5; 10 bases fit TRBD1. CDR1 and CDR2 (germline): MDHEN, SYDVKM. The CDR3 contains 17 residues. With V trimmed by 5 bases and J by 1 base, 8 bases remained unmatched. CDR3 loop: CASSNDRGRGSNQPQHF. DNA of the CDR3: TGTGCCAGCAGTAATGACAGGGGGCGTGGGAGCAATCAGCCCCAGCATTTT.

The gene calls are TRBV15 and TRBJ2-7, with TRBD2 matching 7 bases. Unmatched junction bases numbered 4, after V lost 1 base and J lost 7 bases. Germline V gives CDR1 LNHNV, CDR2 YYDKDF (reference sequence). The CDR3 extends over 13 amino acids. The CDR3 coding sequence is TGTGCCACCAGCAGAGGCGGGACTAAAGAGCAGTACTTC. Amino acids: CATSRGGTKEQYF.

The chain recombines TRBV28 with TRBJ2-2; no definite D call. The CDR3 loop spans 11 amino acids. Looked up from germline, CDR1 is MDHEN and CDR2 is SYDVKM. Trimming removed 4 bases from V and 8 bases from J, with 5 bases in between. The CDR3 is CASSSRGELFF. In nucleotides, the CDR3 is TGTGCCAGCAGTTCGAGAGGGGAGCTGTTTTTT.

V gene TRBV28 combines with J gene TRBJ2-1; 13 bases are shared with TRBD2. This CDR3 has 14 amino acids. The germline gives CDR1 MDHEN, CDR2 SYDVKM. Germline trimming cut 11 bases from V and 9 bases from J; bases unmatched to any gene: 10. The CDR3 DNA follows: TGTGCCGTGCCGGGACTAGCGGGATCTAGTGAGCAGTTCTTC. This encodes CAVPGLAGSSEQFF.

This rearrangement joins TRBV7-9 to TRBJ2-3; TRBD2 agrees at 7 bases. Germline CDR1 is SEHNR and CDR2 is FQNEAQ (reference sequence). V was pared by 4 bases and J by 0 bases, with 7 bases of the junction left unmatched. The length of the CDR3 is 16 residues. In DNA, the CDR3 is TGTGCCAGCAGCTCCGGACTAGTTGACAGCACAGATACGCAGTATTTT. It specifies CASSSGLVDSTDTQYF.

Only one count was recorded for this clone. The chain couples TRBV6-1 to TRBJ2-7; D possibly corresponds to TRBD1 (5 bases). Germline V gene lookup returns CDR1 MNHNS and CDR2 SASEGT. The V end lost 4 bases, the J end lost 0 bases, and 7 bases lay between the germline ends. The CDR3 extends over 13 amino acids. This CDR3 reads CASSGQSSYEQYF. The CDR3 DNA sequence: TGTGCCAGCAGTGGACAGAGCTCCTACGAGCAGTACTTC.